This T cell receptor beta chain is drawn from a study of technical replicates of blood from a handful of donors. The protocol was immunoSEQ multiplex PCR, while the TCRdb copy is restricted to in-frame clones and leaves out a portion. The data show 55,000 to 60,000 clones, around 95% seen once. V gave up 4 bases and J gave up 2 bases, with 8 bases separating them. The CDR3 is made up of 12 amino acids. CDR1 is SQVTM and CDR2 is ANQGSEA in the germline V gene. The chain recombines TRBV29-1 with TRBJ1-2; D is unclear. The TCR comes from a human donor in good health. Some clones in this sample may be carry-over from other donors' samples. The sequencing input was PBMCs. CDR3 region: CSVVGSNYGYTF. CDR3 coding DNA: TGCAGCGTTGTTGGGAGCAACTATGGCTACACCTTC.